This T cell receptor beta chain was sequenced during a study of blood T cell repertoires in COVID-19. Study-wide background: Acute and convalescent COVID-19 samples came from the United States, Italy and Spain. The cDNA or gDNA used as material had been derived from T cells, B-cell-depleted T cells, or PBMCs.

The V end lost 4 bases, the J end lost 5 bases, and 18 bases lay between the germline ends. This CDR3 has 15 residues. CDR1 SNHLY and CDR2 FYNNEI come from the germline V gene. Original processing methods: For nucleated cells, counts were estimated from reference gene primer amplification. Only in-frame clones appear in the TCRdb table, and some are missing; sequencing was by immunoSEQ multiplex PCR. V and J calls plus clone size are reproduced from that table; the DNA served to infer D and trimming. This sample has 300,000 to 350,000 clones, with around 86% found just once. Residents of approximately 25 US areas, aged about 18 to 89 years, made up the participants.

Sequenced: PBMCs or T cells enriched from blood (not recorded which). This clonotype was sampled from a woman between 40 and 55 years old with acute COVID-19. J is TRBJ2-7 and V is TRBV2, with a tentative D call TRBD2 (6 bases). Here the CDR3 DNA reads TGTGCCAGCAGTGTCGGGGGAGTGTTTTCGGACGAGCAGTACTTC. This translates into CASSVGGVFSDEQYF. The whole variable domain, remainder taken from reference TRBV2 and TRBJ2-7, is EPEVTQTPSHQVTQMGQEVILRCVPISNHLYFYWYRQILGQKVEFLVSFYNNEISEKSEIFDDQFSVERPDGSNFTLKIRSTKLEDSAMYFCASSVGGVFSDEQYFGPGTRLTVT.